Listed below are T cell receptor beta chains from one sample, sequenced in a study of blood T cell repertoires in COVID-19. Here immunoSEQ multiplex PCR was the method, and the copy in TCRdb shows in-frame clones only, minus some. Altogether 250,000 to 400,000 clones are present, about nine tenths being singletons, with the ten largest covering 1.6%. Sample: peripheral blood. These receptors were collected from a woman in her thirties with COVID-19, enrolled during active disease. The CDR3 runs from the conserved cysteine through the conserved F or W. D genes are given only for firm matches. Size tells how often a clone was seen (once, few, many) or the class of an expanded clone, and some rows leave it out.

J: TRBJ1-1
size: once
D: TRBD1
V: TRBV30
CDR3: CAWSVTGGWSEAFF
DNA: TGTGCCTGGAGTGTAACAGGGGGGTGGTCTGAAGCTTTCTTT

J: TRBJ2-5
size: .
D: TRBD1
V: TRBV5-1
CDR3: CASSAWRQGVGETQYF
DNA: TGCGCCAGCAGCGCGTGGCGACAGGGCGTGGGGGAGACCCAGTACTTC

J: TRBJ2-3
size: .
D: .
V: TRBV6-6
CDR3: CASSSQGAGDTQYF
DNA: TGTGCCAGCAGTTCTCAGGGCGCCGGGGATACGCAGTATTTT

J: TRBJ1-2
size: .
D: TRBD1
V: TRBV5-1
CDR3: CASSLSDRPYGYTF
DNA: TGCGCCAGCAGCTTATCGGACAGGCCCTATGGCTACACCTTC

J: TRBJ1-6
size: .
D: .
V: TRBV5-1
CDR3: CASSLSAGYNSPLHF
DNA: TGCGCCAGCAGCTTGTCGGCAGGCTATAATTCACCCCTCCACTTT

J: TRBJ1-4
size: .
D: TRBD1
V: TRBV9
CDR3: CASSEGTGHEKLFF
DNA: TGTGCCAGCAGCGAAGGGACAGGGCATGAAAAACTGTTTTTT

J: TRBJ2-1
size: .
D: .
V: TRBV5-4
CDR3: CASSLWGRNEQFF
DNA: TGTGCCAGCAGCTTGTGGGGGCGGAATGAGCAGTTCTTC

J: TRBJ2-2
size: .
D: .
V: TRBV12-5
CDR3: CASGLALNTGELFF
DNA: TGTGCTAGTGGTTTGGCTCTAAACACCGGGGAGCTGTTTTTT

J: TRBJ2-2
size: once
D: .
V: TRBV6-5
CDR3: CASSYSLSTGELFF
DNA: TGTGCCAGCAGTTACTCGCTCAGCACCGGGGAGCTGTTTTTT

J: TRBJ1-2
size: .
D: .
V: TRBV30
CDR3: CAWSRQGDGYTF
DNA: TGTGCCTGGAGCAGGCAGGGCGATGGCTACACCTTC

J: TRBJ2-5
size: .
D: .
V: TRBV6-1
CDR3: CASSEFGGQGETQYF
DNA: TGTGCCAGCAGTGAATTCGGGGGGCAGGGAGAGACCCAGTACTTC

J: TRBJ2-3
size: once
D: TRBD1
V: TRBV7-3
CDR3: CASSVHTGESKRYF
DNA: TGTGCCAGCAGCGTCCACACAGGGGAATCTAAGCGGTATTTT

J: TRBJ1-2
size: .
D: TRBD1
V: TRBV10-3
CDR3: CATRPGQVMSNYGYTF
DNA: TGTGCCACCCGACCGGGACAGGTGATGTCTAACTATGGCTACACCTTC

J: TRBJ1-2
size: .
D: TRBD1
V: TRBV19
CDR3: CASSSGDSNYGYTF
DNA: TGTGCCAGTAGTTCGGGGGACAGCAACTATGGCTACACCTTC

J: TRBJ2-3
size: .
D: TRBD1
V: TRBV29-1
CDR3: CSVLTGGLEADTQYF
DNA: TGCAGCGTTTTAACAGGGGGCCTCGAGGCAGATACGCAGTATTTT

J: TRBJ2-5
size: .
D: TRBD1
V: TRBV28
CDR3: CASSLSGGLETQYF
DNA: TGTGCCAGCAGTTTGTCAGGGGGCTTGGAGACCCAGTACTTC

J: TRBJ1-2
size: once
D: .
V: TRBV5-1
CDR3: CASSPTWTPENYGYTF
DNA: TGCGCCAGCAGCCCCACATGGACACCTGAGAACTATGGCTACACCTTC

J: TRBJ2-5
size: .
D: TRBD2
V: TRBV19
CDR3: CASRLTSGGAETQYF
DNA: TGTGCCAGTAGGCTGACTAGCGGGGGGGCAGAGACCCAGTACTTC

J: TRBJ1-1
size: .
D: TRBD1
V: TRBV2
CDR3: CASSHDRENTEAFF
DNA: TGTGCCAGCAGCCACGACAGGGAGAACACTGAAGCTTTCTTT

J: TRBJ2-3
size: once
D: .
V: TRBV11-3
CDR3: CASSLDRVTDTQYF
DNA: TGTGCCAGCAGCTTAGATCGGGTCACAGATACGCAGTATTTT

J: TRBJ2-1
size: .
D: TRBD2
V: TRBV6-4
CDR3: CASSATTSGLYNEQFF
DNA: TGTGCCAGCAGTGCTACAACTAGCGGGTTGTACAATGAGCAGTTCTTC

J: TRBJ2-7
size: .
D: TRBD2
V: TRBV7-3
CDR3: CASSLGLAGSEQYF
DNA: TGTGCCAGCAGCTTAGGCCTAGCGGGGAGCGAGCAGTACTTC

J: TRBJ1-6
size: .
D: TRBD1
V: TRBV27
CDR3: CASSLTGGISPLHF
DNA: TGTGCCAGCAGTTTGACAGGGGGCATATCACCCCTCCACTTT

J: TRBJ2-3
size: .
D: TRBD1
V: TRBV6-5
CDR3: CASVGRQGDTQYF
DNA: TGTGCCAGCGTCGGTAGACAGGGAGATACGCAGTATTTT

J: TRBJ2-1
size: .
D: .
V: TRBV12-3/TRBV12-4
CDR3: CASSFRQEQFF
DNA: TGTGCCAGCAGTTTCCGCCAGGAGCAGTTCTTC

J: TRBJ1-4
size: .
D: .
V: TRBV6-2/TRBV6-3
CDR3: CASSYSSRTPSGTNEKLFF
DNA: TGTGCCAGCAGTTACTCGTCCAGGACCCCATCGGGGACTAATGAAAAACTGTTTTTT

J: TRBJ1-6
size: .
D: .
V: TRBV10-3
CDR3: CAISEGGLTDSPLHF
DNA: TGTGCCATCAGTGAGGGAGGGTTGACAGATTCACCCCTCCACTTT

J: TRBJ1-2
size: .
D: .
V: TRBV7-2
CDR3: CASSLASTAHYGYTF
DNA: TGTGCCAGCAGCTTAGCTTCGACAGCCCACTATGGCTACACCTTC

J: TRBJ1-2
size: .
D: TRBD1
V: TRBV5-5
CDR3: CASSQTGTANYGYTF
DNA: TGTGCCAGCAGCCAGACCGGGACAGCAAACTATGGCTACACCTTC

J: TRBJ2-5
size: .
D: TRBD1
V: TRBV25-1
CDR3: CASRAQGAGETQYF
DNA: TGTGCCAGCAGAGCGCAGGGGGCGGGCGAGACCCAGTACTTC

J: TRBJ2-3
size: .
D: .
V: TRBV7-8
CDR3: CASSSQSSADTQYF
DNA: TGTGCCAGCAGCTCCCAAAGCTCCGCAGATACGCAGTATTTT

J: TRBJ2-1
size: .
D: .
V: TRBV20-1
CDR3: CSAKGEEQFF
DNA: TGCAGTGCTAAAGGAGAAGAGCAGTTCTTC

J: TRBJ1-1
size: .
D: .
V: TRBV28
CDR3: CASSTGIRTEAFF
DNA: TGTGCCAGCAGCACAGGGATTCGCACTGAAGCTTTCTTT

J: TRBJ1-3
size: .
D: .
V: TRBV4-2
CDR3: CASSQGRGVGNTIYF
DNA: TGTGCCAGCAGCCAAGGACGGGGGGTCGGGAACACCATATATTTT

J: TRBJ2-3
size: .
D: TRBD2
V: TRBV27
CDR3: CASSFGLAIGDTQYF
DNA: TGTGCCAGCAGTTTCGGACTAGCTATAGGCGATACGCAGTATTTT

J: TRBJ2-1
size: .
D: TRBD2
V: TRBV2
CDR3: CASSQGGLAGTNEQFF
DNA: TGTGCCAGCAGTCAAGGGGGACTAGCGGGGACAAATGAGCAGTTCTTC

J: TRBJ2-5
size: .
D: .
V: TRBV7-9
CDR3: CASSLVSETQYF
DNA: TGTGCCAGCAGCTTAGTATCAGAGACCCAGTACTTC

J: TRBJ2-1
size: .
D: .
V: TRBV5-1
CDR3: CASSLGTGAGMWDEQFF
DNA: TGCGCCAGCAGCCTTGGGACGGGAGCGGGTATGTGGGATGAGCAGTTCTTC

J: TRBJ1-4
size: .
D: TRBD1
V: TRBV6-5
CDR3: CASSRGADEKLFF
DNA: TGTGCCAGCAGCAGGGGGGCCGATGAAAAACTGTTTTTT

J: TRBJ2-4
size: .
D: .
V: TRBV6-5
CDR3: CASASEPRAGAIQYF
DNA: TGTGCCAGCGCCTCAGAACCCCGGGCAGGGGCCATTCAGTACTTC

J: TRBJ1-1
size: .
D: .
V: TRBV5-6
CDR3: CASSPAGVTEAFF
DNA: TGTGCCAGCAGCCCGGCGGGGGTCACTGAAGCTTTCTTT

J: TRBJ1-1
size: .
D: .
V: TRBV7-3
CDR3: CASSLGGAEAFF
DNA: TGTGCCAGCAGCTTAGGAGGGGCTGAAGCTTTCTTT

J: TRBJ1-1
size: .
D: TRBD1
V: TRBV29-1
CDR3: CSVGHERGRDTEAFF
DNA: TGCAGCGTTGGGCACGAAAGGGGGCGCGACACTGAAGCTTTCTTT

J: TRBJ2-7
size: .
D: .
V: TRBV29-1
CDR3: CSVEVVGAEEQYF
DNA: TGCAGCGTTGAGGTCGTGGGGGCTGAAGAGCAGTACTTC

J: TRBJ1-1
size: once
D: .
V: TRBV9
CDR3: CASSPIGGEAFF
DNA: TGTGCCAGCAGCCCCATAGGGGGAGAAGCTTTCTTT

J: TRBJ1-6
size: .
D: TRBD1
V: TRBV10-3
CDR3: CAIRDRSDSPLHF
DNA: TGTGCCATCCGGGACAGGTCGGATTCACCCCTCCACTTT

J: TRBJ2-1
size: .
D: TRBD1
V: TRBV6-1
CDR3: CASSEIPGQGARQFF
DNA: TGTGCCAGCAGTGAGATCCCGGGACAGGGGGCCCGGCAGTTCTTC

J: TRBJ2-2
size: .
D: TRBD2
V: TRBV7-2
CDR3: CASSPSGAGTGELFF
DNA: TGTGCCAGCAGTCCTAGCGGGGCAGGCACCGGGGAGCTGTTTTTT

J: TRBJ2-3
size: .
D: TRBD2
V: TRBV18
CDR3: CASSPPSRRGSVPQYF
DNA: TGTGCCAGCTCACCCCCCTCTAGGCGGGGGAGCGTCCCGCAGTATTTT

J: TRBJ2-1
size: .
D: TRBD2
V: TRBV6-1
CDR3: CASSELRGAAYNEQFF
DNA: TGTGCCAGCAGTGAACTGCGGGGGGCCGCATACAATGAGCAGTTCTTC

J: TRBJ1-6
size: .
D: .
V: TRBV3-1/TRBV3-2
CDR3: CASSQGSRQGNSPLHF
DNA: TGTGCCAGCAGCCAAGGATCGAGGCAGGGAAATTCACCCCTCCACTTT